This TCR beta chain was sequenced during a study of T-cell memory formation after mild COVID-19. Overall study findings and caveats: Some responding clones appeared in pre-infection memory, suggesting cross-reactive memory joined.

Constant-segment primers were used for 5'RACE, and the resulting TCR alpha and TCR beta cDNA libraries carried sample barcodes and UMIs. In TCRdb, the 5' RACE reads were re-called with MiXCR into one record per CDR3 protein. Here the sample spans around 320,000 distinct CDR3 sequences, just under 20% being singletons. A note on this clonotype: The antigen remains undetermined.

Material: PBMCs or a T cell subset sorted from them (not recorded which). The receptor's source is a young man who had mild COVID-19 (a few samples of this study predate the infection). Cell type and time point are not known.

The CDR3 DNA is TGTGCCAGCAGCGAATTACAGGGTAACACTGAAGCTTTCTTT. This gives the protein CASSELQGNTEAFF. This rearrangement joins TRBV4-2 to TRBJ1-1; possibly TRBD1 for D (6 bases). Trimming shortened V by 5 bases and J by 2 bases, and 12 bases separated the two germline ends. This CDR3 spans 14 amino acids. The V gene's germline CDR1 is LGHNA and CDR2 YNFKEQ.